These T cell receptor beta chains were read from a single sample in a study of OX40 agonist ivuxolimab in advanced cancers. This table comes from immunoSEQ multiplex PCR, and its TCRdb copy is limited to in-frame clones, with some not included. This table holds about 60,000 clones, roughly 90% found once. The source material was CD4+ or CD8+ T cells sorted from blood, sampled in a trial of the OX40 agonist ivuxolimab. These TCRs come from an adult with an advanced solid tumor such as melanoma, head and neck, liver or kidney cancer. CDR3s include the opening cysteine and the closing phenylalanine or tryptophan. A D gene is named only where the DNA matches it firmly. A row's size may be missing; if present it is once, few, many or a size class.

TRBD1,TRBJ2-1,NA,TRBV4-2,CASSRGDREGNEQFF,TGTGCCAGCAGCAGGGGGGACAGGGAAGGCAATGAGCAGTTCTTC
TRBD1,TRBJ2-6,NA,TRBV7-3,CASSSSGQMTF,TGTGCCAGCAGCTCATCGGGACAGATGACTTTC
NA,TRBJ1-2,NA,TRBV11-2,CASSLDPSLNYGYTF,TGTGCCAGCAGCTTAGATCCCAGCCTAAACTATGGCTACACCTTC
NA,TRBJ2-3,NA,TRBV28,CASSLEYTQYF,TGTGCCAGCAGTTTAGAATATACGCAGTATTTT
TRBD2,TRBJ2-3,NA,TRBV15,CATSSRRASGTMSTDTQYF,TGTGCCACCAGCTCTCGGAGGGCTAGCGGGACGATGAGCACAGATACGCAGTATTTT
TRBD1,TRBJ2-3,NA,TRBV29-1,CSVEADRLRGTQYF,TGCAGCGTTGAAGCGGACAGGCTTCGTGGTACGCAGTATTTT
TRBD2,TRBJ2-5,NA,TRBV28,CASSSVGLAGGGETQYF,TGTGCCAGCAGTTCGGTGGGACTAGCGGGAGGGGGAGAGACCCAGTACTTC
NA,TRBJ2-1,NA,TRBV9,CASSVDPSPYNEQFF,TGTGCCAGCAGCGTAGATCCGAGCCCCTACAATGAGCAGTTCTTC
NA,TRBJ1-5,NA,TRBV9,CASSVGGNDQPQHF,TGTGCCAGCAGCGTCGGAGGGAATGATCAGCCCCAGCATTTT
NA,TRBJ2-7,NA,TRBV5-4,CASSLEAGDEQYF,TGTGCCAGCAGCTTAGAAGCAGGGGACGAGCAGTACTTC
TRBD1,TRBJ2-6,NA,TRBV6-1,CASSGQGAWANVLTF,TGTGCCAGCAGTGGACAGGGGGCCTGGGCCAACGTCCTGACTTTC
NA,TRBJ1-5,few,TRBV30,CAWSTQEGSQPQHF,TGTGCCTGGAGTACCCAGGAGGGGAGTCAGCCCCAGCATTTT
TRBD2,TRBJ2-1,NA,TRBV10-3,CAISPGTSGGPNEQFF,TGTGCCATCAGTCCCGGGACTAGCGGGGGTCCCAATGAGCAGTTCTTC
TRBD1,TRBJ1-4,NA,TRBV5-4,CASSYGQGVEKLFF,TGTGCCAGCAGCTACGGACAGGGGGTAGAAAAACTGTTTTTT
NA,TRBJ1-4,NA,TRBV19,CASGNEKLFF,TGTGCCTCGGGTAATGAAAAACTGTTTTTT